This entry describes one TCR beta chain. What it binds is not known. This sample also contains other DNA sequences that code for the same CDR3. PCR involved 60 Vbeta and 13 Jbeta primers. The repertoire was sequenced with immunoSEQ multiplex PCR; TCRdb's copy has only in-frame clones and lacks some. The repertoire holds under 150,000 clones, with 65% to 80% as singletons. This specimen belongs to a study of cytomegalovirus exposure and HLA in healthy donors. The CDR3 covers 15 residues. Germline V CDR1 and CDR2: LGHNA, YSLEER. The J segment lost 5 bases and the V segment lost 1 base, leaving 5 bases of the junction unmatched. Study conclusions and caveats: The analysis excluded some indistinguishable V segments, including TRBV6-2 and TRBV6-3. A missense variant in DCLRE1C was later tied to TCR beta V- and J-gene trimming.

The sample consisted of PBMCs. The clonotype originates from a male donor in good health and CMV-seropositive. This chain links TRBV4-3 with TRBJ2-1, with 7 bases fitting TRBD2. The CDR3, as DNA: TGCGCCAGCAGCCAAGGACTAGCAGGGAACAATGAGCAGTTCTTC. Its translation is CASSQGLAGNNEQFF.